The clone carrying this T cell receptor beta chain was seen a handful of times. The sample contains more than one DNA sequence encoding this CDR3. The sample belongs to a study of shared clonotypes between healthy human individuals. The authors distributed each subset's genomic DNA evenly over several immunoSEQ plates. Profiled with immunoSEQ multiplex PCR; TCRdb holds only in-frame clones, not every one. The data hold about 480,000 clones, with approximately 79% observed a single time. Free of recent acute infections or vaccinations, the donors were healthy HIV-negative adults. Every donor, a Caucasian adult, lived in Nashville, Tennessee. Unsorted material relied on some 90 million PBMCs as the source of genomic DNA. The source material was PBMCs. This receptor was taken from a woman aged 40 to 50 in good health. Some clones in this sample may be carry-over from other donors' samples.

The CDR3 DNA follows: TGTGCCAGCAGTGAAGTGGGGAGGAACACTGAAGCTTTCTTT. Its protein is CASSEVGRNTEAFF. This rearrangement joins TRBV2 to TRBJ1-1; no clear D. The V end was cut by 1 base, the J end by 1 base, with 7 bases between. Germline CDR1 and CDR2: SNHLY and FYNNEI. The CDR3 contains 14 residues.